These T cell receptor beta chains were read from a single sample in a study of neurological immune-mediated disorders. TCRdb independently ran MiXCR on the 5' RACE reads; one entry per CDR3 protein. This sample has about 55,000 distinct CDR3 sequences, with less than 5% found just once. Sample: PBMCs. All receptors come from a man in his forties or fifties with multiple sclerosis. Each CDR3 is given with its conserved first and last residue. Each record gives: D gene, J gene, clone size, V gene, CDR3 DNA, CDR3 protein. The D gene is left open where the match is weak. The listing skips clone size in some rows; elsewhere it reads once, few, many or a size class.

-,TRBJ2-1,many,TRBV7-9,TGTGCCAGCAGCTTTACGCCTAATGAGCAGTTCTTC,CASSFTPNEQFF
-,TRBJ1-4,many,TRBV20-1,TGCAGTGCTAGAAAGGGCCTCGGCGAAAAACTGTTTTTT,CSARKGLGEKLFF
-,TRBJ2-2,many,TRBV6-2/TRBV6-3,TGTGCCAGCAGTTGGTCGGGAGCGAACACCGGGGAGCTGTTTTTT,CASSWSGANTGELFF
-,TRBJ2-7,many,TRBV5-1,TGCGCCAGCAGCTTGGCTTCCTATTCAAAGCCCGGGACCCCTTCCTACGAGCAGTACTTC,CASSLASYSKPGTPSYEQYF
-,TRBJ2-3,many,TRBV28,TGTGCCAGCAGTTTGCCCGGTACTATTCAGCCAGGGGAAGCAGATACGCAGTATTTT,CASSLPGTIQPGEADTQYF
TRBD1,TRBJ2-3,many,TRBV9,TGTGCCAGCAGCGTCGGACAGGGCTACACAGATACGCAGTATTTT,CASSVGQGYTDTQYF
-,TRBJ2-6,many,TRBV5-1,TGCGCCAGCAGCGCCGTCTCTGGGGCCAACGTCCTGACTTTC,CASSAVSGANVLTF
-,TRBJ1-3,many,TRBV7-8,TGTGCCAGCAGCTTATTCGGTGTATCTGGAAACACCATATATTTT,CASSLFGVSGNTIYF
-,TRBJ2-3,many,TRBV11-1,TGTGCCAGCAGCCAAGGAGGGGGTGTGGATACGCAGTATTTT,CASSQGGGVDTQYF
-,TRBJ1-4,many,TRBV5-1,TGCGCCAGCAGCTTACAGACAGGATCTAATGAAAAACTGTTTTTT,CASSLQTGSNEKLFF
-,TRBJ2-2,many,TRBV5-1,TGCGCCAGCAGCCCCGTTGGGAGTAGGAGCACCGGGGAGCTGTTTTTT,CASSPVGSRSTGELFF
-,TRBJ2-1,many,TRBV20-1,TGCAGTGCTAGAGAGGGGCTTGGTTTAGGGTATGAGCAGTTCTTC,CSAREGLGLGYEQFF
TRBD2,TRBJ2-7,many,TRBV20-1,TGCAGTGCACGAGTAGCGGGAGGGCCCTACGAGCAGTACTTC,CSARVAGGPYEQYF
TRBD2,TRBJ2-7,many,TRBV5-8,TGTGCCAGCAGGGATACTAGCGGGGGGAGGTACGAGCAGTACTTC,CASRDTSGGRYEQYF
-,TRBJ2-3,many,TRBV2,TGTGCCAGCTCGGCACAGGGAAGCACAGATACGCAGTATTTT,CASSAQGSTDTQYF
TRBD1,TRBJ2-1,many,TRBV9,TGTGCCAGCAGCGAAAGACAGGGGGGGAAAGGGTCCTACAATGAGCAGTTCTTC,CASSERQGGKGSYNEQFF
TRBD1,TRBJ2-1,many,TRBV5-1,TGCGCCAGCAGCCTTCGACAGGGGGCAAGGAATGAGCAGTTCTTC,CASSLRQGARNEQFF
-,TRBJ1-2,many,TRBV11-2,TGTGCCAGCAGCCCCAGGAGGGGGGTAATCGGCTACACCTTC,CASSPRRGVIGYTF
-,TRBJ1-2,many,TRBV20-1,TGCAGTGCTTCGCAGACTAGAGGCTACACCTTC,CSASQTRGYTF
-,TRBJ2-2,many,TRBV7-2,TGTGCCAGCAGCCTACAGTCGGGCAGGGGAAACACCGGGGAGCTGTTTTTT,CASSLQSGRGNTGELFF
-,TRBJ2-7,few,TRBV12-3/TRBV12-4,TGTGCCAGCAGTTTAGGAGGGGTCGAGCAGTACTTC,CASSLGGVEQYF
TRBD2,TRBJ2-1,many,TRBV29-1,TGCAGCGCCCGGATAGCGGGAGGCCTCAATGAGCAGTTCTTC,CSARIAGGLNEQFF
TRBD2,TRBJ2-5,many,TRBV28,TGTGCCAGCAGTCACCCTTCTAGCGGGATCTCGCGTTTCCAAGAGACCCAGTACTTC,CASSHPSSGISRFQETQYF
-,TRBJ2-1,many,TRBV7-8,TGTGCCAGCAGCTTTGGGGCGACCTCCTACAATGAGCAGTTCTTC,CASSFGATSYNEQFF
-,TRBJ2-7,many,TRBV5-1,TGCGCCAGCAGCTTGTGGCAGGGGATCTACGAGCAGTACTTC,CASSLWQGIYEQYF
-,TRBJ1-1,-,TRBV11-2,TGTGCCAGCAGCAGAGGGGGAGTCGAGAACACTGAAGCTTTCTTT,CASSRGGVENTEAFF
-,TRBJ1-2,many,TRBV4-1,TGCGCCAGCAGACCCCACGGGGGAGGGAACTATGGCTACACCTTC,CASRPHGGGNYGYTF
-,TRBJ2-1,many,TRBV20-1,TGCAGTGCTAGAGTGGGCAGGGGCTATAGCTCCTACAATGAGCAGTTCTTC,CSARVGRGYSSYNEQFF
-,TRBJ1-6,many,TRBV28,TGTGCCAGCAGTTTTGCGTTTACGGCGGGATCACCCCTCAACTTT,CASSFAFTAGSPLNF
-,TRBJ1-2,many,TRBV12-3/TRBV12-4,TGTGCCAGCAGTCAGGAGTATGGCTACACCTTC,CASSQEYGYTF
-,TRBJ1-1,many,TRBV7-9,TGTGCCAGCAGCCGGGGCAGAGGGGTGAACACTGAAGCTTTCTTT,CASSRGRGVNTEAFF
TRBD1,TRBJ1-6,many,TRBV28,TGTGCCAGCAGTTTAGGGACAGGCTATAATTCACCCCTCCACTTT,CASSLGTGYNSPLHF
-,TRBJ2-5,many,TRBV6-5,TGTGCCAGCAAATTGAGCAGGGCACAAGAGACCCAGTACTTC,CASKLSRAQETQYF
-,TRBJ1-5,few,TRBV5-1,TGCGCCAGCAGTTATGACAGCGAGAATCAGCCCCAGCATTTT,CASSYDSENQPQHF
-,TRBJ2-5,many,TRBV20-1,TGCAGTGCCACACTGCAAAGGGAGACCCAGTACTTC,CSATLQRETQYF
-,TRBJ1-1,-,TRBV11-2,TGTGCCAGCAGCCTAAACACGAACACTGAAGCTTTCTTT,CASSLNTNTEAFF
-,TRBJ1-1,many,TRBV4-1,TGCGCCAGCAGCCAAGAATCGTGGACAGTTAGAGGAGACAAGGGAAGGGCTTTCTTT,CASSQESWTVRGDKGRAFF
TRBD1,TRBJ2-7,many,TRBV10-3,TGTGCCATCAGTGAACCGGGACAGGGGGGCGAGGGGACCCTCTTC,CAISEPGQGGEGTLF
-,TRBJ2-7,many,TRBV20-1,TGCAGTGCTAGTTTGGGGGCCCCCTCCGAGCAGTACTTC,CSASLGAPSEQYF
-,TRBJ1-2,many,TRBV25-1,TGTGCCAGCAGTGGGGACGGCTATGGCTACACCTTC,CASSGDGYGYTF
TRBD2,TRBJ2-1,many,TRBV5-1,TGCGCCAGCAGCTGGGGCGGGGGGAATGAGCAGTTCTTC,CASSWGGGNEQFF
TRBD1,TRBJ1-6,many,TRBV5-1,TGCGCCAGCAGCGTTTGGGGGACAGGATCACCCCTCCACTTT,CASSVWGTGSPLHF
-,TRBJ2-3,few,TRBV20-1,TGCAGTGCTGATACACATGGGGGTGGCACAGATACGCAGTATTTT,CSADTHGGGTDTQYF
-,TRBJ1-2,many,TRBV5-6,TGTGCCAGCAGCTTATCCTACAGGTGGACGATGGATGGCTACACCTTC,CASSLSYRWTMDGYTF
TRBD1,TRBJ1-5,-,TRBV20-1,TGCAGTGCTCAGACAGGGGGCGGAATCGATCAGCCCCAGAATTTT,CSAQTGGGIDQPQNF
-,TRBJ2-7,many,TRBV6-1,TGTGCCAGCAGTGAAGGGGCGGGCGGCCCTTACGAGCAGTACTTC,CASSEGAGGPYEQYF
-,TRBJ2-4,-,TRBV10-3,TGTGCCATCAGTGAGTCCCCTCCCGACGGGGGCCTGAACATTCAGTACTTC,CAISESPPDGGLNIQYF
TRBD1,TRBJ1-5,many,TRBV5-5,TGTGCCAGCAGCTTTACAGGGGTTTCGGGTCAGCCCCAGCATTTT,CASSFTGVSGQPQHF
TRBD1,TRBJ1-5,many,TRBV5-5,TGTGCCAGCAGCCCGGGACAGGGAGACTTGGATCCCCAGCATTTT,CASSPGQGDLDPQHF
-,TRBJ1-5,few,TRBV20-1,TGCAGTGCTAGAGAGGTGACAGCCCATAGCAATCAGCCCCAGCATTTT,CSAREVTAHSNQPQHF
TRBD1,TRBJ1-2,many,TRBV6-1,TGTGCCAGTATCGACAGGGTCATCGATGGCTACACCTTC,CASIDRVIDGYTF